The 7 T cell receptor beta chains below were found in one sample sequenced in a study of blood T cell repertoires in COVID-19. Assay used: immunoSEQ multiplex PCR; TCRdb lists only in-frame clones, some missing. The sample has about 230,000 clones, over 65% seen once. The material sequenced was peripheral blood. These receptors all come from a woman in her 70s with active or convalescent COVID-19.

V gene TRBV9 combines with J gene TRBJ2-3; D gene uncertain. Germline V gene lookup returns CDR1 SGDLS and CDR2 YYNGEE. V lost 4 bases, J lost 4 bases, and 10 bases lay in between. The CDR3 has 13 residues. As DNA, the CDR3 is TGTGCCAGCAGCCCTATCTTTGCAGATACGCAGTATTTT. Protein: CASSPIFADTQYF.

The rearrangement links TRBV5-6 to TRBJ1-6; no definite D call. Germline CDR1 and CDR2: SGHDT and YYEEEE. The CDR3 is 14 residues long. Trimming took 4 bases from V and 7 from J, leaving 12 bases between them. The CDR3 bases are TGTGCCAGCAGCAGCAGGTTCTCGAATTCACCCCTCCACTTT. Translating it yields CASSSRFSNSPLHF.

This sequence joins TRBV13 and TRBJ2-3; 12 bases map to TRBD2. J gave up 0 bases and V 2 bases, and 3 bases lay outside the gene matches. Per the germline V gene, CDR1 is PRHDT and CDR2 is FYEKMQ (reference sequence). The CDR3 has 17 amino acids. CDR3 nucleotide sequence: TGTGCCAGCAGCTTAACTAGCGGGAGGACTAGCACAGATACGCAGTATTTT. Translating gives CASSLTSGRTSTDTQYF.

The rearrangement links TRBV18 to TRBJ2-2, with D maybe TRBD2 (5 bases). Per the germline V gene, CDR1 is KGHSH and CDR2 is LQKENI. The CDR3 covers 16 residues. The V gene lost 2 bases and the J gene lost 1 base, with 11 bases spanning the gap. CDR3 in DNA: TGTGCCAGCTCACCAACTAGTCCCGTGAACACCGGGGAGCTGTTTTTT. Its protein is CASSPTSPVNTGELFF.

The gene calls are TRBV11-2 and TRBJ2-2; 7 nucleotides line up with TRBD2. CDR3 length: 18 amino acids. V shed 2 bases and J 7 bases; nucleotides not matched to a gene: 16. Germline CDR1 is SGHAT and CDR2 is FQNNGV. The CDR3: CASSLSFEGTINSGELFF. CDR3 nucleotide sequence: TGTGCCAGCAGCTTATCATTCGAAGGGACTATTAATAGCGGGGAGCTGTTTTTT.

J is TRBJ1-4 and V is TRBV6-5; 7 nucleotides align to TRBD1. The CDR3 contains 15 residues. The germline gives CDR1 MNHEY, CDR2 SVGAGI. V shed 6 bases and J 7 bases; nucleotides not matched to a gene: 11. CDR3 amino acids: CASRKGQEAFEKLFF. CDR3 nucleotides: TGTGCCAGCAGAAAAGGACAGGAGGCATTTGAAAAACTGTTTTTT.

The rearrangement links TRBV30 to TRBJ2-1; maybe TRBD2 (6 bases). Germline CDR1 is GTSNPN and CDR2 is SVGIG (reference sequence). The CDR3 consists of 16 residues. The V end lost 0 bases, the J end lost 9 bases, and 21 bases lay between the germline ends. DNA of the CDR3: TGTGCCTGGAGTGTAGCTGCGGGACCCCAGGGCCGTGAGCAGTTCTTC. It specifies CAWSVAAGPQGREQFF.